This paragraph covers one T cell receptor beta chain sequence. Its antigen is as yet unknown. This record belongs to a study of regulatory dendritic cells for organ transplantation. In the study overall: Dendritic cell cultures received LPS on day 6. Study results and limitations: Naive CD4+ and CD8+ repertoires were highly diverse; memory CD8+ was most oligoclonal.

The V gene's germline CDR1 is SGHRS and CDR2 YFSETQ. This CDR3 contains 15 residues. V lost 3 bases, J lost 0 bases, and 2 bases stayed unmatched. Allogeneic regulatory or mature dendritic cells were co-cultured for 5 days with CFSE-labeled sorted T cells at 1:10. Repertoires were generated with immunoSEQ multiplex PCR, while TCRdb's copy carries only in-frame clones and drops some. The table lists 9,500 to 15,000 clones, 60% to 80% of them singletons. The chain carries TRBV5-1 and TRBJ2-3; 9 bases are shared with TRBD1. Sequenced input: naive CD4+ T cells from blood cultured with regulatory dendritic cells. As for subset: CD45RA+ naive T cells. The source of this sequence is a human donor in good health. CDR3 region: CASSSGQGSTDTQYF. Written as DNA, the CDR3 is TGCGCCAGCAGCTCTGGACAGGGGAGCACAGATACGCAGTATTTT.